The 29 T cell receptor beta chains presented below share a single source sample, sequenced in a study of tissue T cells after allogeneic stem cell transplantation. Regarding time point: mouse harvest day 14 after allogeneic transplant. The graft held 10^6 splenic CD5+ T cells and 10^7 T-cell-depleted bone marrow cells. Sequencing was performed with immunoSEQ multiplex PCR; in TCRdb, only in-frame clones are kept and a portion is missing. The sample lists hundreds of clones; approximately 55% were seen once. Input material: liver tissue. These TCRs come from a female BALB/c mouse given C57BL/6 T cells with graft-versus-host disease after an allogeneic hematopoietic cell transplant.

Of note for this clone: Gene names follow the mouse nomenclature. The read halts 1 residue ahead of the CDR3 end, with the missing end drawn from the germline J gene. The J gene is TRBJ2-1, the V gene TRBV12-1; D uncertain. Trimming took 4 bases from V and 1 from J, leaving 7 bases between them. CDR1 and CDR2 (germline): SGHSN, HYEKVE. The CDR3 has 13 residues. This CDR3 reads CASSLRNYAEQFF. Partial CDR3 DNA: TGTGCCAGCTCCCTCAGGAACTATGCTGAGCAGTTC.

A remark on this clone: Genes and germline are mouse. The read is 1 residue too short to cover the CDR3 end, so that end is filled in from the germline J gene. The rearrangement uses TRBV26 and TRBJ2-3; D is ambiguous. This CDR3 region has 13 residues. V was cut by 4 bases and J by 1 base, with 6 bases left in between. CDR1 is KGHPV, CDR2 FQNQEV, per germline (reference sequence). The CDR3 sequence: CASSRQRAETLYF. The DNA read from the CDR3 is TGTGCCAGCAGTCGACAACGTGCAGAAACGCTGTAT.

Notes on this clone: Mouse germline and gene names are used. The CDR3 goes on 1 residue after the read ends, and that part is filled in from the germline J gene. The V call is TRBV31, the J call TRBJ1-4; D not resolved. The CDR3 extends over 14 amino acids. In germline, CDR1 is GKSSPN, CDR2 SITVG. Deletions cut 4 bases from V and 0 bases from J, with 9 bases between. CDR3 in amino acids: CAWNLQISNERLFF. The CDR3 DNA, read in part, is TGTGCCTGGAACCTACAAATTTCCAACGAAAGATTATTT.

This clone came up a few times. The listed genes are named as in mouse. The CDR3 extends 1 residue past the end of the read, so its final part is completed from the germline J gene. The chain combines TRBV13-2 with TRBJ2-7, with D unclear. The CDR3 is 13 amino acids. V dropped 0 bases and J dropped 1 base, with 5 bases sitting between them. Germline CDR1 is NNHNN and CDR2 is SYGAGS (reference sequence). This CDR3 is CASGDGGSYEQYF. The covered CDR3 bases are TGTGCCAGCGGTGATGGGGGTTCCTATGAACAGTAC.

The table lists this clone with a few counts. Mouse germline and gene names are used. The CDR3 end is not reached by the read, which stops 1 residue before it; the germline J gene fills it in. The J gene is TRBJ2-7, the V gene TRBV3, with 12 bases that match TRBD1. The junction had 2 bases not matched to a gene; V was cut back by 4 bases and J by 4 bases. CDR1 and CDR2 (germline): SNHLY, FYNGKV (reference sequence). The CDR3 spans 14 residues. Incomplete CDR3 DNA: TGTGCCAGCAGCTCGGGACAGGGGGCGTATGAACAGTAC. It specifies CASSSGQGAYEQY. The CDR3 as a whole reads CASSSGQGAYEQYF. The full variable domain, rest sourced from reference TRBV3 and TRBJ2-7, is GPKVLQIPSHQIIDMGQMVTLNCDPVSNHLYFYWYKQILGQQMEFLVNFYNGKVMEKSKLFKDQFSVERPDGSYFTLKIQPTALEDSAVYFCASSSGQGAYEQYFGPGTRLTVL.

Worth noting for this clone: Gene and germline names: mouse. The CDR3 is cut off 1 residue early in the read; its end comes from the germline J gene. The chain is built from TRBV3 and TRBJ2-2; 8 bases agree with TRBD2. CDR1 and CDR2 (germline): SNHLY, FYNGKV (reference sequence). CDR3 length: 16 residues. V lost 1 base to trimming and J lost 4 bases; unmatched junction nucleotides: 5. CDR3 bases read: TGTGCCAGCAGCTTAGTTCTGGGGGGAGGCACCGGGCAGCTCTAC. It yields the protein CASSLVLGGGTGQLY. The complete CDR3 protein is CASSLVLGGGTGQLYF.

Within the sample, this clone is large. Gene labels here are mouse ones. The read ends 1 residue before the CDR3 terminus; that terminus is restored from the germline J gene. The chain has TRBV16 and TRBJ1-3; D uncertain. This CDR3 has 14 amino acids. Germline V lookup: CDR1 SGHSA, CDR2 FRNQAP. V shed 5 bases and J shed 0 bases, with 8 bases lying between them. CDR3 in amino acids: CASSPDNSGNTLYF. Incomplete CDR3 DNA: TGTGCAAGCAGCCCCGACAATTCTGGAAATACGCTCTAT.

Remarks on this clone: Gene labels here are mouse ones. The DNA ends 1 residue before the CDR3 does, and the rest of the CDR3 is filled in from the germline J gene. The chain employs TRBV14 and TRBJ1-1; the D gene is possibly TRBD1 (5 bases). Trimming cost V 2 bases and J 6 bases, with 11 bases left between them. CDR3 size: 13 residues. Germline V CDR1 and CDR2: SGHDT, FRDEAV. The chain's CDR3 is CASSFPQGAEVFF. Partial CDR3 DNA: TGTGCCAGCAGTTTTCCCCAGGGTGCAGAAGTCTTC. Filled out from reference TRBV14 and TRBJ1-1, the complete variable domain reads EAGVTQSPRYAVLQEGQAVSFWCDPISGHDTLYWYQQPRDQGPQLLVYFRDEAVIDNSQLPSDRFSAVRPKGTNSTLKIQSAKQGDTATYLCASSFPQGAEVFFGKGTRLTVV.

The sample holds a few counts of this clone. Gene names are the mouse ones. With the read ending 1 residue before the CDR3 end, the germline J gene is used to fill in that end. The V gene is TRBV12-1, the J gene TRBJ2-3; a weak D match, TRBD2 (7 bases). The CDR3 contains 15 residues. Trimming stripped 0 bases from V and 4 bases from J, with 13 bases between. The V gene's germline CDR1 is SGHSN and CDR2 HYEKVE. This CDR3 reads CASSLGWGAPETLYF. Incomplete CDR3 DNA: TGTGCCAGCTCTCTCGGGTGGGGGGCGCCAGAAACGCTGTAT.

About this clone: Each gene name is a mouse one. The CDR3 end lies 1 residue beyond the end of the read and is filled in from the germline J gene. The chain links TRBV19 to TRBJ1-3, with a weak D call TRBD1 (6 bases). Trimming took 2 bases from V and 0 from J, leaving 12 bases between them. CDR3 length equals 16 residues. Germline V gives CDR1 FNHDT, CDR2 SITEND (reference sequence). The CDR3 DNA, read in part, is TGTGCCAGCAGTATCCCTGGGACACCTTCTGGAAATACGCTCTAT. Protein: CASSIPGTPSGNTLY. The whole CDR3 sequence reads CASSIPGTPSGNTLYF.

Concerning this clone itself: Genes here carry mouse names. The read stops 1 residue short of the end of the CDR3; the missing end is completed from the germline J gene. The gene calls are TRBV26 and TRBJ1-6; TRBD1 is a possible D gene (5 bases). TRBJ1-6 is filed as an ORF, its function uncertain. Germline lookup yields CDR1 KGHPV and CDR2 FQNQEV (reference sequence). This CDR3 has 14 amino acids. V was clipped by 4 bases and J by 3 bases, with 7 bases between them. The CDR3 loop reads CASSPQGYNSPLYF. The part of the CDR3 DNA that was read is TGTGCCAGCAGTCCTCAGGGCTATAATTCGCCCCTCTAC.

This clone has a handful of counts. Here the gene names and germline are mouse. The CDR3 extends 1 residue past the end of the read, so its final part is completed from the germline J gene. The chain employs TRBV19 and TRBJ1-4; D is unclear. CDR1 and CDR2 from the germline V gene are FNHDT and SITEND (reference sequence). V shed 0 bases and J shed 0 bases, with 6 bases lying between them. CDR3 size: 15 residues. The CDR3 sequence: CASSIETFSNERLFF. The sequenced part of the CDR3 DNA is TGTGCCAGCAGTATAGAGACATTTTCCAACGAAAGATTATTT.

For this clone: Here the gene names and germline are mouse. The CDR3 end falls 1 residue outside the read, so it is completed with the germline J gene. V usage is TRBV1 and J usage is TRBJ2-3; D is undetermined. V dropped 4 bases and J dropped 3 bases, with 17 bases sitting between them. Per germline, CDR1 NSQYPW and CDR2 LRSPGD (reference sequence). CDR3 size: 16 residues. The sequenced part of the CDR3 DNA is TGCACCTGCAGTGTTTTTCAGGTGGCGAGGGCAGAAACGCTGTAT. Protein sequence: CTCSVFQVARAETLY. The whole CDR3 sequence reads CTCSVFQVARAETLYF. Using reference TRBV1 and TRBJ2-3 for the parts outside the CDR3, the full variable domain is VTLLEQNPRWRLVPRGQAVNLRCILKNSQYPWMSWYQQDLQKQLQWLFTLRSPGDKEVKSLPGADYLATRVTDTELRLQVANMSQGRTLYCTCSVFQVARAETLYFGSGTRLTVL.

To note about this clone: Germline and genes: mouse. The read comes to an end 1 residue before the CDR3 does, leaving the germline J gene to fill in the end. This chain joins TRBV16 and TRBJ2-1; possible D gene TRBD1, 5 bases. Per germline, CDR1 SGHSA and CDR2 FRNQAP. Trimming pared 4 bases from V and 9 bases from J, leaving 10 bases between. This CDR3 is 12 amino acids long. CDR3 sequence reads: CASSSQGDEQFF. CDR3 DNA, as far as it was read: TGTGCAAGCAGCTCTCAGGGAGATGAGCAGTTC.

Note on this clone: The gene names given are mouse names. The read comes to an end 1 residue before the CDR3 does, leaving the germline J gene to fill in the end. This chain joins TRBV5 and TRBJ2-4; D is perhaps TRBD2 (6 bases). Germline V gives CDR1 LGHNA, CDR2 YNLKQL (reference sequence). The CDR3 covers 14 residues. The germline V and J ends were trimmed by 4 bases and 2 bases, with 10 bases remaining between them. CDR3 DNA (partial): TGTGCCAGCAGCCCCTGGGGTACTCAAAACACCTTGTAC. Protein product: CASSPWGTQNTLY. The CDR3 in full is CASSPWGTQNTLYF.

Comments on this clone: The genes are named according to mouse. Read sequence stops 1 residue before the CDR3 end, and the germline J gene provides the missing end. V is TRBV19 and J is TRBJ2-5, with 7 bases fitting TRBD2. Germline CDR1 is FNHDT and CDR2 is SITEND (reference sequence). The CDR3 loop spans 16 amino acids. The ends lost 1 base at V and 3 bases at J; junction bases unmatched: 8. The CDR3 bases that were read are TGTGCCAGCAGTATAACCCTCGCGGGGGGGCAAGACACCCAGTAC. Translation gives CASSITLAGGQDTQY. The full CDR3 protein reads CASSITLAGGQDTQYF.

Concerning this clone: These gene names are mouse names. Incomplete CDR3 DNA: TGTGCCAGCGGTGATGCGAGGACAGGGGCCCTCTAC. Residues: CASGDARTGALY. The whole CDR3 is CASGDARTGALYF. V is TRBV13-2 and J is TRBJ1-6; 9 nucleotides agree with TRBD1. Read sequence stops 1 residue before the CDR3 end, and the germline J gene provides the missing end. TRBJ1-6 is placed among ORFs of uncertain function. Trimming cost V 0 bases and J 14 bases; bases outside gene matches: 3. The CDR3 is made up of 13 amino acids. CDR1 and CDR2 from the germline V gene are NNHNN and SYGAGS (reference sequence).

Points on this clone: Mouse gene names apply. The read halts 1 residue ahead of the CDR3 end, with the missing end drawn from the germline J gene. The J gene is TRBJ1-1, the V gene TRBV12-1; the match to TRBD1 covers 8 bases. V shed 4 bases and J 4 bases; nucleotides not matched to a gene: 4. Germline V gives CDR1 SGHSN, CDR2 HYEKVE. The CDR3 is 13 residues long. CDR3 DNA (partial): TGTGCCAGCTCCCGGACAGGGCTCACAGAAGTCTTC. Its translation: CASSRTGLTEVF. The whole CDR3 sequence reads CASSRTGLTEVFF.

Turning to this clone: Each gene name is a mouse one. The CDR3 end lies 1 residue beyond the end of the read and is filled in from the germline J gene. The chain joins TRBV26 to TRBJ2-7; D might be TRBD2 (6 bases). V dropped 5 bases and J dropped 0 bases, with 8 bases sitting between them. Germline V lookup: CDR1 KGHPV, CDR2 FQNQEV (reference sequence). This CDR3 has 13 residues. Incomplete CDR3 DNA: TGTGCCAGCAGTGGGGGACTCTCCTATGAACAGTAC. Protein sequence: CASSGGLSYEQY. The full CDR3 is CASSGGLSYEQYF. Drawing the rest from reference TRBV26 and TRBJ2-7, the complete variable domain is NSKVIQTPRYLVKGQGQKAKMRCIPEKGHPVVFWYQQNKNNEFKFLINFQNQEVLQQIDMTEKRFSAECPSNSPCSLEIQSSEAGDSALYLCASSGGLSYEQYFGPGTRLTVL.

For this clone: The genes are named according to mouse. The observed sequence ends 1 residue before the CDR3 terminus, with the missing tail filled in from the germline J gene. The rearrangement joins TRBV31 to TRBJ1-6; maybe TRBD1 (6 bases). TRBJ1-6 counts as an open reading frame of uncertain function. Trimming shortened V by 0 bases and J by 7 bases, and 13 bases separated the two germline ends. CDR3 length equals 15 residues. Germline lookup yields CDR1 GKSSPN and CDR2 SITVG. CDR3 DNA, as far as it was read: TGTGCCTGGAGTCTATGGCAGGGGAGCAATTCGCCCCTCTAC. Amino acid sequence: CAWSLWQGSNSPLY. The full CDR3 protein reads CAWSLWQGSNSPLYF.

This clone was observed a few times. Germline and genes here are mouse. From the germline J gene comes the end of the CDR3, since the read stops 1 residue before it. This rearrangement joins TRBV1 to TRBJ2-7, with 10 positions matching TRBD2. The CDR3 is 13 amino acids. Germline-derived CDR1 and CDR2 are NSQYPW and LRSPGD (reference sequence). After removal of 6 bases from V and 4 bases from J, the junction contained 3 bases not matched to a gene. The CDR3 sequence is CTCRRLGGYEQYF. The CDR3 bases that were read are TGCACCTGCAGGAGACTGGGGGGTTATGAACAGTAC.

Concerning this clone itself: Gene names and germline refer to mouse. The CDR3 sequence: CASSIRTGTSGNTLYF. The DNA read from the CDR3 is TGTGCCAGCAGTATTAGAACAGGAACTTCTGGAAATACGCTCTAT. The chain combines TRBV19 with TRBJ1-3; D is possibly TRBD1 (5 bases). The read terminates 1 residue ahead of where the CDR3 ends, so the germline J gene completes it. The CDR3 length is 16 residues. The V end lost 2 bases, the J end lost 0 bases, and 12 bases lay between the germline ends. Germline V gene data show CDR1 as FNHDT and CDR2 as SITEND (reference sequence). The full variable domain, its missing parts supplied by reference TRBV19 and TRBJ1-3, is GGIITQTPKFLIGQEGQKLTLKCQQNFNHDTMYWYRQDSGKGLRLIYYSITENDLQKGDLSEGYDASREKKSSFSLTVTSAQKNEMAVFLCASSIRTGTSGNTLYFGEGSRLIVV.

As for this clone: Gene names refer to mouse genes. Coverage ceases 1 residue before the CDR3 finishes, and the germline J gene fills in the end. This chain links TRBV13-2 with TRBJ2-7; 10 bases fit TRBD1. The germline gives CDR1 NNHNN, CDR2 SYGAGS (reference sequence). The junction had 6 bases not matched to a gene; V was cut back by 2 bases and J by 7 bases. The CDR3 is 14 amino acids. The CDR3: CASGDPGQGREQYF. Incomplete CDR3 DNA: TGTGCCAGCGGTGACCCGGGACAGGGGAGGGAACAGTAC.

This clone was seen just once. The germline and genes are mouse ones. The CDR3 loop is CASSLRDQDTQYF. The covered CDR3 bases are TGTGCCAGCAGTCTTAGGGACCAAGACACCCAGTAC. The V gene is TRBV26, the J gene TRBJ2-5, with D unresolved. The read ends 1 residue before the CDR3 terminus; that terminus is restored from the germline J gene. V was cut by 3 bases and J by 1 base, with 5 bases left in between. CDR3 size: 13 residues. Germline V gene lookup returns CDR1 KGHPV and CDR2 FQNQEV (reference sequence).

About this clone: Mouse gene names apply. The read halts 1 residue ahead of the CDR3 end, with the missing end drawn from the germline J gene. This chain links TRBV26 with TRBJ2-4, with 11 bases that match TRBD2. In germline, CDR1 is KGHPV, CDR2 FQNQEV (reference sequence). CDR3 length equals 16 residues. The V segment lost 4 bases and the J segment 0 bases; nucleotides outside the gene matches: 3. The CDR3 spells CASSRGTGGSQNTLYF. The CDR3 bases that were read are TGTGCCAGCAGTCGGGGGACTGGGGGTAGTCAAAACACCTTGTAC.

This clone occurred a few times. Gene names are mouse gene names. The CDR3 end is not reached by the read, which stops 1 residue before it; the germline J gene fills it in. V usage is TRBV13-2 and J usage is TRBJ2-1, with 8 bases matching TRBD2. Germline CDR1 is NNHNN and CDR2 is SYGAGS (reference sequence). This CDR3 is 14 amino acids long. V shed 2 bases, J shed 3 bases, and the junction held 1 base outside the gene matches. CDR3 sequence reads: CASGELGVYAEQFF. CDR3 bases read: TGTGCCAGCGGTGAACTGGGGGTCTATGCTGAGCAGTTC.

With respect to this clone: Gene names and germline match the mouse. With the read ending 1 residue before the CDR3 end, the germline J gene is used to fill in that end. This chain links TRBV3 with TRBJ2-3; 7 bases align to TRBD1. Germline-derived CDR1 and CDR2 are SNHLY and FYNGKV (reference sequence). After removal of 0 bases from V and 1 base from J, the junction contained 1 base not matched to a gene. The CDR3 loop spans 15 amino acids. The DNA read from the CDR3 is TGTGCCAGCAGCTTAGCCGGACAGGGTGCAGAAACGCTGTAT. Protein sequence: CASSLAGQGAETLY. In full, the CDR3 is CASSLAGQGAETLYF.

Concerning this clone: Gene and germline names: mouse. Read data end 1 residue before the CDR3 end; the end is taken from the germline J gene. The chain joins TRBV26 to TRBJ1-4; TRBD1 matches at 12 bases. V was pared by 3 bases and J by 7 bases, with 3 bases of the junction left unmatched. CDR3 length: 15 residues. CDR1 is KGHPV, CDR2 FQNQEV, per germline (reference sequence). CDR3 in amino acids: CASSLPGQGAERLFF. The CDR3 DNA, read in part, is TGTGCCAGCAGTCTCCCGGGACAGGGGGCCGAAAGATTATTT.

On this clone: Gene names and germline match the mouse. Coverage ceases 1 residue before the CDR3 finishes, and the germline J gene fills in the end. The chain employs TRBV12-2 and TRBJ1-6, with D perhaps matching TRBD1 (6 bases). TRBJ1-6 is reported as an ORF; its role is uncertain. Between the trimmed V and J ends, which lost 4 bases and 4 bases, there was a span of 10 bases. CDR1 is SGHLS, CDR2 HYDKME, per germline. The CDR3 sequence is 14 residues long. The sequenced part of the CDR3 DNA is TGTGCCAGCTCCCAGGGACAATATAATTCGCCCCTCTAC. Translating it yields CASSQGQYNSPLY. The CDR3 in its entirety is CASSQGQYNSPLYF.